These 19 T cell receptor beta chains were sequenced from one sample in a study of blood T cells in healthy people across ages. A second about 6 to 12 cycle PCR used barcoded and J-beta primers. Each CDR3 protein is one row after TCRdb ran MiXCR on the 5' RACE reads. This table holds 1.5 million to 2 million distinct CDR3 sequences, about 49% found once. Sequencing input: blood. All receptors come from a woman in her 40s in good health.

The CDR3, as DNA: TGTGCCAGCAGCAACACAGTCACAGATACGCAGTATTTT. Translation: CASSNTVTDTQYF. The chain joins TRBV4-2 to TRBJ2-3; D gene uncertain. Trimming pared 5 bases from V and 2 bases from J, leaving 8 bases between. Germline lookup yields CDR1 LGHNA and CDR2 YNFKEQ. This CDR3 is 13 amino acids long.

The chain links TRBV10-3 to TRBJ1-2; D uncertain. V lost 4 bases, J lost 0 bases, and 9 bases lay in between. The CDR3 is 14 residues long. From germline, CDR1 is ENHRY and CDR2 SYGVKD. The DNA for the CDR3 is TGTGCCATCAGTGGCTCCGATACTAACTATGGCTACACCTTC. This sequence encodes CAISGSDTNYGYTF.

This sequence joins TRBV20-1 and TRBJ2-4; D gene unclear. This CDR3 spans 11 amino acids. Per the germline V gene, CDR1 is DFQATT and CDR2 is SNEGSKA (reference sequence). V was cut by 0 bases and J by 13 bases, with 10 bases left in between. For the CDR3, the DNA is TGCAGTGCTAGAGATTTGCGGTGGCAGTACTTC. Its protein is CSARDLRWQYF.

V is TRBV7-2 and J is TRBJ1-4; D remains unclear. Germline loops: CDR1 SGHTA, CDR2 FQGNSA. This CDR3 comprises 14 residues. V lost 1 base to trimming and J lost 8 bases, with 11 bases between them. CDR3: CASSLEGGGEKLFF. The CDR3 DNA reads TGTGCCAGCAGCTTAGAGGGAGGAGGAGAAAAACTGTTTTTT. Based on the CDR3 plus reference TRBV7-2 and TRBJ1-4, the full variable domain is GAGVSQSPSNKVTEKGKDVELRCDPISGHTALYWYRQSLGQGLEFLIYFQGNSAPDKSGLPSDRFSAERTGGSVSTLTIQRTQQEDSAVYLCASSLEGGGEKLFFGSGTQLSVL.

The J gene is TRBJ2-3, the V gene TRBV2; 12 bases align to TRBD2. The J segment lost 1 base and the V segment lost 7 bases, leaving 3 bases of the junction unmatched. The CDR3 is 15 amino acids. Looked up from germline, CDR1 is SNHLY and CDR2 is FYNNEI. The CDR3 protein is CASNPSGGGTDTQYF. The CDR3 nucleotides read TGTGCCAGCAATCCTAGCGGGGGGGGCACAGATACGCAGTATTTT.

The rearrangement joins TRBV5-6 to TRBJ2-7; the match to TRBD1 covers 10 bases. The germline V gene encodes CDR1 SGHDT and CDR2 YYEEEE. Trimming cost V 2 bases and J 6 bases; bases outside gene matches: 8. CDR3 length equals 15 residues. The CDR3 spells CASSLVGQGDLEQYF. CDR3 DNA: TGTGCCAGCAGCTTAGTCGGACAGGGGGATCTCGAGCAGTACTTC.

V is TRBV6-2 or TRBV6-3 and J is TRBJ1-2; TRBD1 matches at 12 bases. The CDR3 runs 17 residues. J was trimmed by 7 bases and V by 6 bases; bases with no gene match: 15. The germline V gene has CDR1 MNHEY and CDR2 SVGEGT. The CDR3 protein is CASSQRPGTGGLSGYTF. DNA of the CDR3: TGTGCCAGCAGCCAACGGCCCGGGACAGGGGGCCTGAGTGGCTACACCTTC.

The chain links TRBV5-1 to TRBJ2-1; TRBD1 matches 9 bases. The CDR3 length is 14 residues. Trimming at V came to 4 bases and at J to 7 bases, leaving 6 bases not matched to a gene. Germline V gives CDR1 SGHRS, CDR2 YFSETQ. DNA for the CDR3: TGCGCCAGCAGCGTACAGGGGGCTAGGAATGAGCAGTTCTTC. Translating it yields CASSVQGARNEQFF.

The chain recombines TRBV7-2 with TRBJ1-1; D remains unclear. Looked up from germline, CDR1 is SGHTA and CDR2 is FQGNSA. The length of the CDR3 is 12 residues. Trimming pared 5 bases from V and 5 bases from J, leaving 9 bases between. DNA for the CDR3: TGTGCCAGCAGCCCCTACTTAACTGAAGCTTTCTTT. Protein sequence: CASSPYLTEAFF.

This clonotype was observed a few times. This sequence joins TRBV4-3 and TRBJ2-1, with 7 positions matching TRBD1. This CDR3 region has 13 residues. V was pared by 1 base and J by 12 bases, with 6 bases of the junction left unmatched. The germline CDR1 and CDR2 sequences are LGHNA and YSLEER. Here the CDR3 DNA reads TGCGCCAGCAGCCAAGGGAGACAGGGTTCGCAGTTCTTC. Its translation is CASSQGRQGSQFF.

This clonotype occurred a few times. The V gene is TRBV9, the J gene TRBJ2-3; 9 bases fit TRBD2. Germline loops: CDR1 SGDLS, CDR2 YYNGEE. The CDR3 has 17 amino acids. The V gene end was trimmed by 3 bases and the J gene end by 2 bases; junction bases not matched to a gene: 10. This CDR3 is CASSAGPAGGFTDTQYF. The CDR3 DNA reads TGTGCCAGCAGCGCCGGCCCAGCGGGGGGATTCACAGATACGCAGTATTTT.

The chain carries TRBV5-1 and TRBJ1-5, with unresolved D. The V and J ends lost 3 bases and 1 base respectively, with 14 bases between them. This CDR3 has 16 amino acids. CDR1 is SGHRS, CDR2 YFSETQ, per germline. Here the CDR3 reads CASSWGGNHSNQPQHF. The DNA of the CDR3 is TGCGCCAGCAGCTGGGGAGGTAACCACAGCAATCAGCCCCAGCATTTT.

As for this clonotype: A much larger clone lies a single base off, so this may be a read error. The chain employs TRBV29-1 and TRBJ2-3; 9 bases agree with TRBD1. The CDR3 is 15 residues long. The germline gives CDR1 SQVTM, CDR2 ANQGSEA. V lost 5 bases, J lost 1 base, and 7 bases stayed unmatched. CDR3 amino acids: CSVREGQGCTDTQYF. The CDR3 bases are TGCAGCGTTAGAGAGGGACAGGGCTGCACAGATACGCAGTATTTT.

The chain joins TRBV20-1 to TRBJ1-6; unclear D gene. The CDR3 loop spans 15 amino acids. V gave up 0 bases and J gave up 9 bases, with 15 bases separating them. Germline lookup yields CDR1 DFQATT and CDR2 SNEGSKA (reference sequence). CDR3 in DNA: TGCAGTGCTAGAGATTCTAGTACTGGAGTTTCACCCCTCCACTTT. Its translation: CSARDSSTGVSPLHF.

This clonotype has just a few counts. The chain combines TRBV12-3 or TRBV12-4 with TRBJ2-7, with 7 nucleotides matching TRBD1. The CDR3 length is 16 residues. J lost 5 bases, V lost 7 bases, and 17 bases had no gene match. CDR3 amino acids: CASKISRQGFANEQYF. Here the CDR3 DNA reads TGTGCCAGCAAAATCTCCCGACAGGGCTTTGCAAACGAGCAGTACTTC.

This CDR3 is CASSLETIYEQYF. CDR3 nucleotides: TGCGCCAGCAGCTTGGAAACGATCTACGAGCAGTACTTC. The chain has TRBV5-1 and TRBJ2-7; D ambiguous. CDR1 and CDR2 from the germline V gene are SGHRS and YFSETQ. Trimming stripped 0 bases from V and 3 bases from J, with 7 bases between. CDR3 length: 13 residues.

CDR3 in DNA: TGTGCCATTGCAACCTACAATGAGCAGTTCTTC. Its protein product is CAIATYNEQFF. The chain employs TRBV6-1 and TRBJ2-1; D is unclear. The V end lost 10 bases, the J end lost 2 bases, and 6 bases lay between the germline ends. The germline CDR1 and CDR2 sequences are MNHNS and SASEGT. CDR3 length: 11 amino acids.

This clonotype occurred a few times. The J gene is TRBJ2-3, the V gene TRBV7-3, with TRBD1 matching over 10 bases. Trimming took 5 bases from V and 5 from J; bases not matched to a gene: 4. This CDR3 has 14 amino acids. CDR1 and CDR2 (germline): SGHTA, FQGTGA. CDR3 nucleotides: TGTGCCAGCAGCCGGGACAGGGGTGTAGATACGCAGTATTTT. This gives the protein CASSRDRGVDTQYF.

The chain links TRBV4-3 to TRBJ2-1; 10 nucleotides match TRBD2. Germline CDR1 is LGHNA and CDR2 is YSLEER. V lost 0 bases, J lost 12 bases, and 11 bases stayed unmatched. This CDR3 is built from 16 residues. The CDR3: CASSQDMSGGAGRQFF. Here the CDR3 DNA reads TGCGCCAGCAGCCAAGATATGAGCGGGGGGGCAGGACGGCAGTTCTTC.